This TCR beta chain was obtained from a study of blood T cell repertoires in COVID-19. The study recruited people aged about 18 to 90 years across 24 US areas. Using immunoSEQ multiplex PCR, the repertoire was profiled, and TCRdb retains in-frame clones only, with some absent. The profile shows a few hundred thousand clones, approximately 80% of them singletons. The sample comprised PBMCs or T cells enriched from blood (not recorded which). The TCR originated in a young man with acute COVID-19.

The CDR3 sequence: CASSLAYGYEQYF. The DNA of the CDR3 is TGTGCCAGCAGTTTAGCTTACGGCTACGAGCAGTACTTC. The V call is TRBV12-3 or TRBV12-4, the J call TRBJ2-7; D call uncertain. Trimming left V 0 bases short and J 3 bases short, with 6 bases between. The CDR3 consists of 13 residues.